This T cell receptor beta chain emerged from a study of blood T cell repertoires in COVID-19. Study overall: The United States, Italy and Spain were the sources of the acute and convalescent COVID-19 samples.

Comment on this clone: Mismatch with germline at one junction end may stem from a read error.

Using immunoSEQ multiplex PCR, the repertoire was profiled, and TCRdb retains in-frame clones only, with some absent. The data contain fewer than 45,000 clones, roughly 90% of them singletons. Germline V gene data show CDR1 as MNHEY and CDR2 as SMNVEV (reference sequence). The CDR3 covers 16 residues. Sequences were obtained from peripheral blood. This TCR was sampled from a human donor in a cohort sampled during active COVID-19. The rearrangement uses TRBV27 and TRBJ1-5; D gene uncertain. The CDR3, as DNA: TGTGCCAGCAGTTTAGAGGGCCCCCCCTTCGATCAGCTCCAGCATTTT. Its translation is CASSLEGPPFDQLQHF.